The sequence of this TCR beta chain was determined in a study of blood T cell repertoires in COVID-19. Assay: immunoSEQ multiplex PCR; the TCRdb copy retains only in-frame clones and omits some. This sample has a few hundred thousand clones; roughly 86% occur once, and the top ten carry around 7.8%. The CDR3 totals 14 residues. V shed 6 bases and J shed 1 base, with 10 bases lying between them. Looked up from germline, CDR1 is MNHEY and CDR2 is SVGAGI. Source material: peripheral blood. The V gene is TRBV6-5, the J gene TRBJ2-1, with D possibly matching TRBD2 (5 bases). The source is a woman in her 50s who had recovered from COVID-19. The CDR3 here is CASRGADSYNEQFF. CDR3 DNA: TGTGCCAGCAGAGGAGCGGATTCCTACAATGAGCAGTTCTTC.